These 20 T cell receptor beta chains originate from one sample sequenced in a study of blood T cell repertoires in COVID-19. Only in-frame clones appear in the TCRdb table, and some are missing; sequencing was by immunoSEQ multiplex PCR. Of about 370,000 clones in the sample, roughly 90% were seen once. Sequences were obtained from peripheral blood. Source of these receptors: a woman in her thirties with COVID-19, enrolled during active disease.

J is TRBJ2-1 and V is TRBV27, with 14 bases aligning to TRBD2. Germline V gives CDR1 MNHEY, CDR2 SMNVEV (reference sequence). The CDR3 totals 17 residues. V was clipped by 5 bases and J by 3 bases; unmatched bases: 6. The CDR3 bases are TGTGCCAGCAGTCCCCGAGGGACTAGCGGGAGCTACAATGAGCAGTTCTTC. Translation gives CASSPRGTSGSYNEQFF.

This chain links TRBV5-1 with TRBJ2-5; TRBD1 aligns across 9 bases. This CDR3 comprises 16 residues. CDR1 and CDR2 (germline): SGHRS, YFSETQ. The V segment lost 0 bases and the J segment 4 bases; nucleotides outside the gene matches: 7. The CDR3 DNA reads as TGCGCCAGCAGCTTGGCACGGGACAGGGACACAGAGACCCAGTACTTC. It specifies CASSLARDRDTETQYF.

The chain couples TRBV6-5 to TRBJ1-1, with 7 bases identical to TRBD1. The V gene end was trimmed by 6 bases and the J gene end by 5 bases; junction bases not matched to a gene: 12. CDR1 MNHEY and CDR2 SVGAGI come from the germline V gene. The CDR3 spans 15 residues. For the CDR3, the DNA is TGTGCCAGCAGACGGATACAGGGGCGGTGGACTGAAGCTTTCTTT. This translates into CASRRIQGRWTEAFF.

The CDR3 loop reads CASSSGLAGRNEQFF. CDR3 sequence (DNA): TGTGCCAGCAGCTCGGGACTAGCGGGACGGAATGAGCAGTTCTTC. The rearrangement uses TRBV5-4 and TRBJ2-1; 13 nucleotides match TRBD2. The J segment lost 7 bases and the V segment lost 3 bases, leaving 4 bases of the junction unmatched. CDR1 and CDR2 from the germline V gene are SGHNT and YYREEE (reference sequence). The CDR3 has 15 amino acids.

This chain connects TRBV7-2 to TRBJ1-5; unclear D gene. Germline CDR1 and CDR2: SGHTA and FQGNSA. CDR3 length: 13 residues. Trimming took 1 base from V and 5 from J, leaving 6 bases between them. In DNA form, the CDR3 reads TGTGCCAGCAGCTTAGATTCCTATCAGCCCCAGCATTTT. Residues: CASSLDSYQPQHF.

The chain couples TRBV19 to TRBJ1-3; the D is unclear. CDR1 is LNHDA, CDR2 SQIVND, per germline (reference sequence). The CDR3 runs to 13 residues. The V and J ends lost 3 bases and 0 bases respectively, with 3 bases between them. CDR3 coding DNA: TGTGCCAGTAGTATGAGCTCTGGAAACACCATATATTTT. It codes for CASSMSSGNTIYF.

This clone appeared a few times. The chain employs TRBV11-2 and TRBJ2-1; D remains ambiguous. Germline-derived CDR1 and CDR2 are SGHAT and FQNNGV. The CDR3 length is 12 residues. V was pared by 5 bases and J by 9 bases, with 11 bases between. Here the CDR3 reads CASSPQVGEQFF. Written as DNA, the CDR3 is TGTGCCAGCAGCCCCCAGGTTGGTGAGCAGTTCTTC.

The chain combines TRBV5-8 with TRBJ2-3; TRBD2 matches 9 bases. The CDR3 has 14 residues. From germline, CDR1 is SGHTS and CDR2 YDEGEE. J was trimmed by 2 bases and V by 4 bases; bases with no gene match: 2. CDR3 loop: CASSPSGTTDTQYF. The CDR3 coding sequence is TGTGCCAGCAGCCCTAGCGGGACCACAGATACGCAGTATTTT. The variable domain in full, with the rest retrieved from reference TRBV5-8 and TRBJ2-3, is EAGVTQSPTHLIKTRGQQATLRCSPISGHTSVYWYQQALGLGLQFLLWYDEGEERNRGNFPPRFSGRQFPNYSSELNVNALELEDSALYLCASSPSGTTDTQYFGPGTRLTVL.

The J gene is TRBJ1-1, the V gene TRBV7-6; tentative D call: TRBD1 (5 bases). Germline CDR1 reads SGHVS; CDR2 reads FNYEAQ. V lost 1 base and J lost 4, with 13 bases in between. The CDR3 spans 15 residues. The CDR3 DNA reads TGTGCCAGCAGCTTAGTACCGGGGGGGAGCACTGAAGCTTTCTTT. It translates to CASSLVPGGSTEAFF.

J is TRBJ2-5 and V is TRBV6-2 or TRBV6-3, with TRBD1 identical over 7 bases. V shed 4 bases and J 7 bases; nucleotides not matched to a gene: 9. This CDR3 contains 14 residues. Germline V CDR1 and CDR2: MNHEY, SVGEGT. DNA for the CDR3: TGTGCCAGCAGTTCCCGGACAGGCCTTGGGACCCAGTACTTC. It specifies CASSSRTGLGTQYF.

V and J are TRBV3-1 (or the pseudogene TRBV3-2) and TRBJ1-1, with D maybe TRBD1 (5 bases). Trimming took off 3 bases at V and 0 bases at J, with 17 bases between the two ends. CDR1 and CDR2 (germline): LGHDT, YNNKEL (reference sequence). This CDR3 has 17 residues. CDR3 in amino acids: CASSQTLRGGMNTEAFF. CDR3 in DNA: TGTGCCAGCAGCCAGACACTACGGGGGGGAATGAACACTGAAGCTTTCTTT.

J is TRBJ2-3 and V is TRBV2, with D possibly matching TRBD1 (6 bases). Trimming stripped 6 bases from V and 3 bases from J, with 10 bases between. The CDR3 is made up of 13 amino acids. The V gene's germline CDR1 is SNHLY and CDR2 FYNNEI. The CDR3 region has the DNA TGTGCCAGCAGCGTGACAGGTACAGATACGCAGTATTTT. Amino acid sequence: CASSVTGTDTQYF.

The chain couples TRBV11-3 to TRBJ2-7, with TRBD1 matching 8 bases. Germline CDR1 and CDR2: SGHNT and YENEEA. The length of the CDR3 is 13 residues. The V gene end was trimmed by 1 base and the J gene end by 6 bases; junction bases not matched to a gene: 2. The CDR3 reads CASSLGTGTEQYV. As DNA, the CDR3 is TGTGCCAGCAGCTTAGGGACAGGGACCGAGCAGTACGTC.

The J gene is TRBJ1-2, the V gene TRBV4-1; 7 bases are shared with TRBD1. This CDR3 has 13 residues. CDR1 and CDR2 from the germline V gene are MGHRA and YSYEKL. V shed 3 bases, J shed 2 bases, and the junction held 0 bases outside the gene matches. CDR3 coding DNA: TGCGCCAGCAGCCAGACAGGGAACTATGGCTACACCTTC. The encoded protein is CASSQTGNYGYTF.

The genes are TRBV2 and TRBJ1-4; TRBD1 is a possible D gene (6 bases). The CDR3 is 11 residues long. The germline CDR1 and CDR2 sequences are SNHLY and FYNNEI. Between the trimmed V and J ends, which lost 6 bases and 12 bases, there was a span of 11 bases. The DNA of the CDR3 is TGTGCCAGCAGGGACAGAGGCGAACTGTTTTTT. This encodes CASRDRGELFF.

The chain combines TRBV5-4 with TRBJ2-7, with 9 bases lining up with TRBD1. This CDR3 comprises 15 residues. Germline V gene lookup returns CDR1 SGHNT and CDR2 YYREEE (reference sequence). J lost 0 bases, V lost 3 bases, and 4 bases had no gene match. CDR3 residues: CASSYLGQGSYEQYF. CDR3 nucleotides: TGTGCCAGCAGCTATCTGGGACAGGGCTCCTACGAGCAGTACTTC.

This chain links TRBV11-3 with TRBJ2-2; D is uncertain. Germline CDR1 is SGHNT and CDR2 is YENEEA. The CDR3 sequence is 16 residues long. V shed 3 bases and J shed 2 bases, with 13 bases lying between them. The CDR3 protein is CASSFVGRPNTGELFF. CDR3 DNA sequence: TGTGCCAGCAGCTTTGTAGGCAGGCCAAACACCGGGGAGCTGTTTTTT.

The rearrangement uses TRBV4-3 and TRBJ2-7, with D possibly being TRBD1 (5 bases). The ends were cut back, 3 bases at V and 6 bases at J, with 12 bases in the middle. The CDR3 has 13 residues. Germline V gives CDR1 LGHNA, CDR2 YSLEER. The CDR3 DNA sequence: TGCGCCAGCAGCCAGTCCAGGGAAGGCGAGCAGTACTTC. Protein sequence: CASSQSREGEQYF.

This chain joins TRBV5-5 and TRBJ2-7; 8 nucleotides line up with TRBD2. The CDR3 consists of 15 residues. The V gene's germline CDR1 is SGHKS and CDR2 YYEKEE (reference sequence). The V gene end was trimmed by 2 bases and the J gene end by 4 bases; junction bases not matched to a gene: 8. The CDR3 nucleotides are TGTGCCAGCAGCTTTGGGACTAGGGGTCTGTACGAGCAGTACGTC. Its protein product is CASSFGTRGLYEQYV.

The rearrangement uses TRBV7-8 and TRBJ1-1; D may be TRBD1 (5 bases). Germline V gene sequence: CDR1 SGHVS, CDR2 FQNEAQ. Trimming cost V 0 bases and J 4 bases, with 12 bases left between them. This CDR3 is built from 15 residues. CDR3 sequence reads: CASSLAPGGGTEAFF. The CDR3, as DNA: TGTGCCAGCAGCTTAGCTCCCGGGGGTGGCACTGAAGCTTTCTTT.